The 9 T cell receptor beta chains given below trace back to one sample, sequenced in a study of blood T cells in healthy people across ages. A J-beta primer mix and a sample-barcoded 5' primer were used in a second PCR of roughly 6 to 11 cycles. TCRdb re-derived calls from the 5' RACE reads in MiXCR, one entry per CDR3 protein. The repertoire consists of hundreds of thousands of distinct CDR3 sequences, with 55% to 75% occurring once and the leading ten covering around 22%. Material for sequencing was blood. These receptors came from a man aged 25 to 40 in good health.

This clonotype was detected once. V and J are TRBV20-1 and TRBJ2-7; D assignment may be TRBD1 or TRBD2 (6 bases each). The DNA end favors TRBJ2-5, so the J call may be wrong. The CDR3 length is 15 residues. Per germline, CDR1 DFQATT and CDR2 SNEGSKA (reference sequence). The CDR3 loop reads CSAEGGGYQGETQYF. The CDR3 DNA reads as TGCAGTGCCGAAGGGGGAGGCTACCAGGGGGAGACCCAGTACTTC.

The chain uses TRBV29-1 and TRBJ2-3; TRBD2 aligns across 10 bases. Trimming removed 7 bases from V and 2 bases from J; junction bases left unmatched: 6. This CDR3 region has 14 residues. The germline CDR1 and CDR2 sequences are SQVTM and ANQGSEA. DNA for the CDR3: TGCAGCGGCCTACTAGCGGGGACCACAGATACGCAGTATTTT. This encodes CSGLLAGTTDTQYF.

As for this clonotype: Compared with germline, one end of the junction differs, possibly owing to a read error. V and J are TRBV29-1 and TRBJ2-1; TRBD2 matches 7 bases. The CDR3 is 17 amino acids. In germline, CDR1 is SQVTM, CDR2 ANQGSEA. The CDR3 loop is CSVEASPAGLGYNEQFF. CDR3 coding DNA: TGCAGCGTTGAAGCAAGCCCAGCGGGGTTGGGGTACAACGAGCAGTTCTTC.

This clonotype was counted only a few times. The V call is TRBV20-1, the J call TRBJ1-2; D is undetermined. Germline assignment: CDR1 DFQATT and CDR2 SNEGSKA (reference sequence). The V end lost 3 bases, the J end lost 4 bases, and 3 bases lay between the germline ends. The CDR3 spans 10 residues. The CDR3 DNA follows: TGCAGTGCTAGGGGCTATGGCTACACCTTC. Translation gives CSARGYGYTF.

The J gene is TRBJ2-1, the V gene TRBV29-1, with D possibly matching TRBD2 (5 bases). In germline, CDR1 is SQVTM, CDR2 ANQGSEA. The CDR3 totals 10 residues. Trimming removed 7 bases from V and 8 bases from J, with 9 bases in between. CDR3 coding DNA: TGCAGCGCATGGCGGGATGAGCAGTTCTTC. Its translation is CSAWRDEQFF.

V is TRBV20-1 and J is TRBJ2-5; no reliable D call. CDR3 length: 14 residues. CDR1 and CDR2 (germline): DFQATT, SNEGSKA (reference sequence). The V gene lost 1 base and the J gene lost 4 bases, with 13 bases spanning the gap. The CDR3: CSARGGGGAETQYF. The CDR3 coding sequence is TGCAGTGCTAGAGGAGGCGGCGGTGCAGAGACCCAGTACTTC.

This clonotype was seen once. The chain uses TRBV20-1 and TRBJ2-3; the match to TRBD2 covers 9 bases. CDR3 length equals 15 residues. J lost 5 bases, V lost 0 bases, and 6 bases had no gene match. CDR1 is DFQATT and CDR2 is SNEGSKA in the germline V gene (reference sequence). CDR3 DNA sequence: TGCAGTGCTAGAGATCGCGGGGGGGCCGTAGATACGCAGTATTTT. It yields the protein CSARDRGGAVDTQYF.

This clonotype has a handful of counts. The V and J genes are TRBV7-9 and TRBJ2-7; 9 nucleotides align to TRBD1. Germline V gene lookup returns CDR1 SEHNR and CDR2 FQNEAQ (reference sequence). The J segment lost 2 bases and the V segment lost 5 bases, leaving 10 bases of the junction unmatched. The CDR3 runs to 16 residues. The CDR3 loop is CASSPDRGVDTYEQYF. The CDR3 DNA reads TGTGCCAGCAGCCCCGACAGGGGGGTAGATACCTACGAGCAGTACTTC.

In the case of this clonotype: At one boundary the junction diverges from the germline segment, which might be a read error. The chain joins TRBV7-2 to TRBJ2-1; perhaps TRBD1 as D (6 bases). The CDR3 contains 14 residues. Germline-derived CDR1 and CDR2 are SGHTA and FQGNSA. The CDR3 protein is CASSFRQGQGEQFF. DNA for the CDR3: TGCGCCAGCAGCTTTCGGCAGGGGCAGGGGGAGCAGTTCTTC.